Here is one T cell receptor beta chain with its context. No antigen is known for it. The data were taken from a study of siplizumab effects on memory and regulatory T cells. Regarding the study as a whole: Suppressive capability of dividing Tregs from siplizumab cultures went unverified. Under siplizumab, an average around 69% of mappable alloreactive CD4+ clones were Treg-derived, compared with 25% to 30% in controls. Solely a minor proportion of alloreactive clones could be assigned to unstimulated subsets.

Data came from immunoSEQ multiplex PCR; TCRdb stores just in-frame clones and leaves some out. The repertoire consists of about 100,000 clones, with less than 95% occurring once and the leading ten covering approximately 1.5%. The CDR3 has 18 residues. V lost 5 bases to trimming and J lost 0 bases; unmatched junction nucleotides: 11. Germline values: CDR1 MDHEN, CDR2 SYDVKM. This chain links TRBV28 with TRBJ1-3; 9 nucleotides agree with TRBD1. Sequenced: non-Treg CD4+ T cells sorted from blood. This receptor was identified in a human donor in good health. This CDR3 is CASSESRGTGTSGNTIYF. CDR3 DNA: TGTGCCAGCAGTGAAAGCCGCGGGACAGGGACCTCTGGAAACACCATATATTTT.